The T cell receptor (beta chain) described here comes from a study of T-cell memory formation after mild COVID-19. Broader study findings: Some clones that responded turned up in pre-infection memory, which suggests that cross-reactive memory joined in. Largely, contracting CD4+ clones fell within CM and EM, and contracting CD8+ clones within EMRA.

Barcoded TCR alpha and TCR beta cDNA libraries with UMIs came from 5'RACE using constant-segment primers. One entry per CDR3 protein, called by TCRdb with MiXCR from the 5' RACE reads. The repertoire consists of about 260,000 distinct CDR3 sequences, with 15% to 20% occurring once and the leading ten covering roughly a fifth. The germline V and J ends were trimmed by 5 bases and 3 bases, with 17 bases remaining between them. The CDR3 loop spans 16 amino acids. Turning to this clonotype: Antigen unknown.

The chain combines TRBV12-3 or TRBV12-4 with TRBJ2-4; a weak D match, TRBD1 (6 bases). This sequence originates from a man younger than 35 who had mild COVID-19 (a few samples of this study predate the infection). Cell type and time point are not known. Sequencing used PBMCs or a T cell subset sorted from them (not recorded which). CDR3 nucleotide sequence: TGTGCCAGCAGTCCCAACAGGGATTGGGTCAAAAACATTCAGTACTTC. It translates to CASSPNRDWVKNIQYF.